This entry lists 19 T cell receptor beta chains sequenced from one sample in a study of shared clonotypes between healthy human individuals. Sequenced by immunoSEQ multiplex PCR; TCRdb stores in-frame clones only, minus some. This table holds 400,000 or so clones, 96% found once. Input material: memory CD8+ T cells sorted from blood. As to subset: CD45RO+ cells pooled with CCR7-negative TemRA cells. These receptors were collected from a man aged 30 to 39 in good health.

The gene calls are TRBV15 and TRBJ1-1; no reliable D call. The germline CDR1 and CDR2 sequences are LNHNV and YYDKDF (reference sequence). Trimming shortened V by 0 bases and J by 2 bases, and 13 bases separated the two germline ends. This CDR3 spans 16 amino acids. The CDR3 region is CATSRDRGVSNTEAFF. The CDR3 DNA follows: TGTGCCACCAGCAGAGATCGCGGGGTCTCTAACACTGAAGCTTTCTTT.

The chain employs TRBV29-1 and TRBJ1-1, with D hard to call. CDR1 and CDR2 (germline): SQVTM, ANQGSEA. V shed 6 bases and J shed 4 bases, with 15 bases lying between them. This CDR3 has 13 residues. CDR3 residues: CSVRNSGITEAFF. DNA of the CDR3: TGCAGCGTGCGGAACAGCGGGATCACTGAAGCTTTCTTT.

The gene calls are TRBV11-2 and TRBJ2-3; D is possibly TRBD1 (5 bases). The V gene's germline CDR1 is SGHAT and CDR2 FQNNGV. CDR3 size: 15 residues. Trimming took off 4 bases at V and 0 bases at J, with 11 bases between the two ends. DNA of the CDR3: TGTGCCAGCAGCTCACAGGTTCCTAGCACAGATACGCAGTATTTT. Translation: CASSSQVPSTDTQYF.

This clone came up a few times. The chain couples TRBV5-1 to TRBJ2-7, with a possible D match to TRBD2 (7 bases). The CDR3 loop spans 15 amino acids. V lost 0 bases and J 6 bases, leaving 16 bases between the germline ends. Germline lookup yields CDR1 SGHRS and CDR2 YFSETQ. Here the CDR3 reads CASSLEMRGLGEQYF. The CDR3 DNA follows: TGCGCCAGCAGCTTGGAGATGCGGGGGCTGGGCGAGCAGTACTTC.

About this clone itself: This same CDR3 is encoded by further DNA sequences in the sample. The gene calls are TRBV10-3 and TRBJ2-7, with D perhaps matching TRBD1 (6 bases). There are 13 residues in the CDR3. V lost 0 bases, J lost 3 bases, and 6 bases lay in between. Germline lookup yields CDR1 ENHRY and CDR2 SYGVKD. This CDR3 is CAISESGGYEQYF. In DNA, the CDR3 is TGTGCCATCAGTGAGTCAGGGGGCTACGAGCAGTACTTC.

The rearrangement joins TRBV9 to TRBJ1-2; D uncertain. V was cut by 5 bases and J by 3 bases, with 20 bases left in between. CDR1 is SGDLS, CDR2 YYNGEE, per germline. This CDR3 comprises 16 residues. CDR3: CASRDEDYGGDYGYTF. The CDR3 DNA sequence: TGTGCCAGCAGGGACGAAGACTATGGTGGTGACTATGGCTACACCTTC.

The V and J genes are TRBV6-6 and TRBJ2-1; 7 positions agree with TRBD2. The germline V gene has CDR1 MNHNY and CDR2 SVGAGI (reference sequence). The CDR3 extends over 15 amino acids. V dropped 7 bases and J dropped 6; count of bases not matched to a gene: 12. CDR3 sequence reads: CASKGQGRVCNEQFF. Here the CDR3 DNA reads TGTGCCAGCAAAGGGCAAGGGAGGGTATGCAATGAGCAGTTCTTC.

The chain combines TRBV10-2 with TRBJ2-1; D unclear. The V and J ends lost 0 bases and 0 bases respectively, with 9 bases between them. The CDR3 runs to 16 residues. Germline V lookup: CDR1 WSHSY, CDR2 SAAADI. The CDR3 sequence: CASSESGRSSYNEQFF. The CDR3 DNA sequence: TGCGCCAGCAGTGAGTCAGGACGGAGCTCCTACAATGAGCAGTTCTTC.

CDR3 DNA sequence: TGTGCCAGCATGGCGTCGAGCTCCTACGAGCAGTACTTC. Translated, it gives CASMASSSYEQYF. This sequence joins TRBV28 and TRBJ2-7; D call uncertain. The V gene's germline CDR1 is MDHEN and CDR2 SYDVKM. Trimming shortened V by 7 bases and J by 0 bases, and 10 bases separated the two germline ends. The CDR3 sequence is 13 residues long.

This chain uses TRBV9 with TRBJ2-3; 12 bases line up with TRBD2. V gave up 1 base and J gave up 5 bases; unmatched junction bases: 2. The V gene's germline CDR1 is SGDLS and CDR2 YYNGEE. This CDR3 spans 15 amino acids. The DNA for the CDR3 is TGTGCCAGCAGCGTACAGGGACTAGCGGGAGATACGCAGTATTTT. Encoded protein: CASSVQGLAGDTQYF. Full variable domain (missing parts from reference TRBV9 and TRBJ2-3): DSGVTQTPKHLITATGQRVTLRCSPRSGDLSVYWYQQSLDQGLQFLIQYYNGEERAKGNILERFSAQQFPDLHSELNLSSLELGDSALYFCASSVQGLAGDTQYFGPGTRLTVL.

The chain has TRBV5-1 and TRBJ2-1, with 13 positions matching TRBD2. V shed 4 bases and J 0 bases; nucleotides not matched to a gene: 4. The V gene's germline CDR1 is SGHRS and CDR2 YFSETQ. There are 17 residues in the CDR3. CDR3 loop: CASSLGLAGTSYNEQFF. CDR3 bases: TGCGCCAGCAGCCTGGGACTAGCGGGAACCTCCTACAATGAGCAGTTCTTC.

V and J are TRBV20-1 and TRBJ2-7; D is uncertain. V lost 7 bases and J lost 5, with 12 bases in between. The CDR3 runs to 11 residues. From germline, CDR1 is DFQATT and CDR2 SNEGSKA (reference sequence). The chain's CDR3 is CSGRKGDEQYF. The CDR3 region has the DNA TGCAGTGGGCGAAAGGGCGACGAGCAGTACTTC.

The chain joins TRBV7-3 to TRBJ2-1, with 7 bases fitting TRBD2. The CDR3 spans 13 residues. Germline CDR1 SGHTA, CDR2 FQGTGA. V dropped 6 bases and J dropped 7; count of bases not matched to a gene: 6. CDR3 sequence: CASSSSGMNEQFF. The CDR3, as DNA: TGTGCCAGCAGTTCTAGCGGCATGAATGAGCAGTTCTTC.

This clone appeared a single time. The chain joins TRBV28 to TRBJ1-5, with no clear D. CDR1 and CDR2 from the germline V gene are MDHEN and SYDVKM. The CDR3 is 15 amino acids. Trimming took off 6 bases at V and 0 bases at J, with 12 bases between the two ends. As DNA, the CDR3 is TGTGCCAGCAGACGACACCTTTATAGCAATCAGCCCCAGCATTTT. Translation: CASRRHLYSNQPQHF.

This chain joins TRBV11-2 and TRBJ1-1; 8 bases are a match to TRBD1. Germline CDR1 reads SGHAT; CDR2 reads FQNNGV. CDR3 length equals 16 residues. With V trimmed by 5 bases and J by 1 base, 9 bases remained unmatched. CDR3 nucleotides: TGTGCCAGCAGCCTTGGCCGGACAGGGACGAACACTGAAGCTTTCTTT. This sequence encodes CASSLGRTGTNTEAFF.

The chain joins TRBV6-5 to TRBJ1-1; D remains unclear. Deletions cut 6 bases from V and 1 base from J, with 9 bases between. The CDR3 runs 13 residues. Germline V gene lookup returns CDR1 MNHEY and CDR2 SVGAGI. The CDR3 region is CASRRRTNTEAFF. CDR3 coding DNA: TGTGCCAGCAGACGACGGACGAACACTGAAGCTTTCTTT.

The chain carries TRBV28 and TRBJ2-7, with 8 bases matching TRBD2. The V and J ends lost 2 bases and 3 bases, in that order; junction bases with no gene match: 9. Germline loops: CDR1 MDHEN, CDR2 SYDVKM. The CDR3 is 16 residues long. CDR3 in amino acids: CASSLRFSGINYEQYF. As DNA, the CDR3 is TGTGCCAGCAGTTTAAGGTTTAGCGGGATAAACTACGAGCAGTACTTC.

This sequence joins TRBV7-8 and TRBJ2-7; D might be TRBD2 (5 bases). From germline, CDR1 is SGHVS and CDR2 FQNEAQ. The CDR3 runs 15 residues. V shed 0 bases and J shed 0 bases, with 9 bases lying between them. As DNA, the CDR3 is TGTGCCAGCAGCTTAGCGCCCCGGGGCTCCTACGAGCAGTACTTC. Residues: CASSLAPRGSYEQYF. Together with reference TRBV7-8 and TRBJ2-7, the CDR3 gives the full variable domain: GAGVSQSPRYKVAKRGQDVALRCDPISGHVSLFWYQQALGQGPEFLTYFQNEAQLDKSGLPSDRFFAERPEGSVSTLKIQRTQQEDSAVYLCASSLAPRGSYEQYFGPGTRLTVT.

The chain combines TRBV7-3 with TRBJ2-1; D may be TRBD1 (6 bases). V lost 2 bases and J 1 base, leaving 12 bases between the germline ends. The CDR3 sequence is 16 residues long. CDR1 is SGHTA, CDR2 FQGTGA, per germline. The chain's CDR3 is CASSLQQGISYNEQFF. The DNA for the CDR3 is TGTGCCAGCAGCTTACAACAGGGTATTTCCTACAATGAGCAGTTCTTC.